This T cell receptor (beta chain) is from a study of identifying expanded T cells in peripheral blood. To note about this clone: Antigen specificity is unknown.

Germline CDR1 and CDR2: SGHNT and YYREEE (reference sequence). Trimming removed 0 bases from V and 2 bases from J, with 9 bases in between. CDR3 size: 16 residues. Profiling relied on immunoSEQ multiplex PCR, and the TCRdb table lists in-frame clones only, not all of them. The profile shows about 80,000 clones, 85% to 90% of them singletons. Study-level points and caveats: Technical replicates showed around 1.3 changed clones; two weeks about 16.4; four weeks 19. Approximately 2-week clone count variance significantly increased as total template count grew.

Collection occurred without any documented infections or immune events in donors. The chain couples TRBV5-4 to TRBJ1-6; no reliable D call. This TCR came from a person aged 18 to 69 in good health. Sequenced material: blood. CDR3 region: CASSLGAGTYNSPLHF. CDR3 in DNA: TGTGCCAGCAGCTTGGGTGCCGGGACCTATAATTCACCCCTCCACTTT.